This TCR beta chain was found in a study of cytomegalovirus exposure and HLA in healthy donors (dated by TCRdb to 2016 to 2017). A note on the overall study: An earlier analysis of some 600 of the donors reported 276 Gb of sequence data and 95 million to 120 million unique TCR beta sequences obtained from roughly 180 million T cells. Besides the first cohort of roughly 660 subjects, a separate validation cohort made up of roughly 120 different subjects was used. An earlier analysis of around 580 of the donors used high-throughput TCR beta sequencing to judge whether each TCR beta V gene segment behaved as functional or pseudogenic. The study was designed to test whether signatures of past pathogen exposure could be identified by cataloging public T cell receptors. A later genetic analysis used genome-wide SNP genotypes for about 60% of the roughly 670 donors, treating that subset as a discovery cohort. A later analysis re-analyzed previously published TCR beta repertoires from 660 or so donors and added high-resolution HLA genotyping to study TCR occurrence patterns. On average, roughly 250,000 unique TCR beta nucleotide sequences were sequenced per donor among some 430 genotyped donors of the cohort, with 15% to 20% of those sequences being non-productive. Typing coverage varied by locus: about 620-640 donors for A, B, C, DRB1 and DQB1; under 550 for DQA1; 606 for DPA1; under 490 for DPB1. To predict cytomegalovirus infection status, the study brought together high-throughput TCR immunosequencing, statistical association of individual TCRs with disease status, and machine learning. The T cell repertoires of 666 subjects were profiled by immunosequencing and related to cytomegalovirus serostatus. An early release covering about 600 HLA-typed donors comprised about 320 gigabases of sequencing data and around 80 million unique TCR sequences. Rather than using new phenotypic data, the later analysis identified candidate immune exposures from TCR beta sequences and from how often those sequences occurred across donors. Roughly 5 DR-DQ haplotypes were handled as single units for association and clustering because linkage in the cohort was strong. Every discovery cohort repertoire had been produced on one sequencing platform. Donor age, sex, ethnicity and CMV serostatus were compiled alongside the repertoire data. Among the roughly 400 genotyped donors, around 81% belonged to the genetic ancestry cluster associated with self-reported Caucasian donors. HLA typing covered class I and class II loci at four-digit resolution.

Library preparation was by the immunoSEQ multiplex PCR assay. For the multiplex PCR, a mixture combining 60 forward primers for TCR Vbeta segments and 13 reverse primers for TCR Jbeta segments was used. A multiplex PCR assay on genomic DNA amplified the CDR3 region of rearranged TCR beta genes. The amplified TCR beta libraries were sequenced on the Illumina HiSeq System as 87-base-pair reads. Regarding the original processing steps: A later analysis counted about 80 million unique TCR beta chains across the 666 repertoires, and 9.5 million to 11 million of these chains were shared by at least two donors. To remove PCR and sequencing errors, raw reads were error-corrected and collapsed into unique sequences using a nearest-neighbor algorithm that merged closely related sequences. CDR3 sequences were aligned to IMGT reference sequences to assign V, D and J gene segments. For a sequence to be retained, a match of at least six nucleotides was required to both a V gene segment and a J gene segment. A rearrangement counted as productive if the CDR3 had no stop codons and remained in frame with V and J, and every other rearrangement counted as non-productive. Following IMGT convention, CDR3 was defined as the stretch from the second conserved V-encoded cysteine up to the conserved J-encoded phenylalanine. Sequences without an unambiguous match to a single V gene segment were excluded from the earlier analysis of several hundred of the donors. In an earlier analysis of 450 to 700 of the donors, V segments were called functional above 56.7% productive rearrangements and were called segregating when the between-donor standard deviation exceeded 5%. A statistical classification framework was built to diagnose cytomegalovirus status from the catalog of TCR beta chain sequences. V and J gene assignment, in a later analysis, came from comparing TCR nucleotide sequences with IMGT/GENE-DB human TR gene sequences. Using the TCRdist pipeline, a later analysis assigned CDR3 sequences along with most-parsimonious VDJ recombination scenarios. A later analysis defined each TCR beta chain by its CDR3 amino acid sequence plus V-gene family, and excluded reads lacking a unique V-gene family. A later analysis removed several hundred highly shared, low-generation-probability nucleotide sequences to deal with suspected cross-contamination and a sequencing artifact. In a later analysis, a clonal expansion index for each public chain was calculated from normalized within-repertoire ranks of inferred template counts. A later analysis computed generation probabilities with a VDJ recombination model fitted to out-of-frame rearrangements, and checked the results against IGoR. Hypergeometric tests were used in a later analysis to score TCR-TCR, TCR-HLA and TCR-CMV co-occurrence, with a repertoire-size bias correction applied to the TCR pairs. To estimate false discovery rates, a later analysis permuted the HLA or CMV assignments 20 times. In a later analysis, co-occurring TCRs were grouped using DBSCAN, and TCRdist sequence similarity was added for clustering within HLA-allele-positive subsets. Repertoires with fewer than 30,000 or more than 120,000 public chains were left out of co-occurrence clustering, as were four to six repertoires with anomalous nucleotide sharing. The table was pulled from immuneACCESS by TCRdb, which kept in-frame rearrangements only. Such tables lose some clones; where checked, under half of the loss comes from unresolved V genes, and the rest has no known cause. V and J calls and clone size follow that table, whereas D and trimming were derived from the DNA. This sample gives some 63,000 clones in total; 80% of them show up just once. 3% to 4.5% of the sample goes to the ten largest clones.

The cohort was made up of 500 to 800 healthy bone marrow donors. At the time of sampling, all cohort members were nominally healthy, though unrecorded immune exposures were likely present. The donor was CMV seronegative and was included in the group of 352 seronegative cohort members. A peripheral blood sample was provided by each donor, and peripheral blood mononuclear cells were used for TCR beta sequencing. The Qiagen DNeasy Blood Extraction Kit was used to extract genomic DNA from the blood cell samples. Points the paper makes about the study in general: An earlier analysis of approximately 530 of the donors showed that most TCR beta V segments appeared in productive rearrangements either about 87% or about 30% of the time, which broadly matched IMGT annotations. A cluster of highly shared sequence variants was judged likely to be a technical artifact of the sequencing pipeline. According to a later analysis, most CMV-associated TCR beta chains appeared to be HLA-restricted, and the HLA associations seemed to be driven largely by CMV exposure. The authors suggested that the approach could potentially be extended to other disease states and immunological phenotypes. Roughly uniform sequencing depth across donors was assumed in presence/absence analyses, although this assumption may not hold. Assigning TCR associations to individual alleles was difficult when HLA alleles, especially DR and DQ, strongly co-occurred. Several of the top co-occurrence clusters appeared to be linked to parvovirus B19, influenza, CMV and Epstein-Barr virus, according to a later analysis. The earlier analysis of approximately 590 of the donors excluded around 17 rarely observed V segments, including chromosome 9 orphons, because counts were too low. Because the 87-base-pair reads could not distinguish some IMGT-functional V segments, including TRBV6-2 and TRBV6-3, those segments were excluded. According to a later genetic analysis, donors in an Asian-associated ancestry cluster had fewer N-insertions in productive TCRs than the approximately 630-donor mean. A few of the identified cytomegalovirus-associated TCR beta chains were confirmed in vitro to be specific for cytomegalovirus antigens. In a later analysis, the rate of TCR association differed among HLA loci, with DRB1 alleles having the most associated TCRs and HLA-C alleles having the fewest. A further reported finding was that TCR beta sequences accurately predicted the HLA-A and HLA-B alleles for most subjects in the first cohort. In a later analysis, HLA-associated TCR beta chains showed more clonal expansion and lower generation probabilities than non-associated chains that were equally common. Because HLA typing was missing for some donors at each locus, association tests included only the typed subset. Only TCR beta chains were sequenced in this cohort, and the absence of alpha or paired-chain data limited detectable features. The classifier was reported to diagnose cytomegalovirus status with high specificity and sensitivity in both the original cohort and the validation cohort. Most TCR sequences were observed very rarely across donors, whereas some public TCRs were present in many individuals. The only immune exposure information available for the cohort was CMV serostatus. The study listed approximately 160 TCR beta chains as associated with cytomegalovirus. A later genetic analysis associated a missense DCLRE1C variant with V-gene and J-gene trimming of TCR beta chains, and an independent cohort replicated the association. A later analysis associated 15,000 to 20,000 TCR beta sequences with specific HLA alleles at a false discovery rate of 0.05. Linkage disequilibrium might explain the correlated functional status among segregating V segments, but an unknown experimental factor could not be ruled out.

Sequences SEHNR (CDR1) and FQNEAQ (CDR2) are obtained from the germline V gene (reference sequence). Trimming takes 5 bases off V and 0 bases off J; junction bases not matched to a gene: 4. The CDR3 numbers 15 residues from cysteine through phenylalanine. This entry keeps only the CDR3 DNA: 45 bases, framed from base 1. A remark on this clone: What antigen it recognizes has not been identified. Base quality data are lacking; no much larger clone is found one base away.

The source material was PBMCs. The receptor chain draws on TRBV7-9 and TRBJ1-5, with 7 middle bases fitting TRBD1. The source is a woman aged 40 to 49 in good health and CMV-seronegative. In nucleotides, the sequence is TGTGCCAGCAGCCGGGACAGTAATAGCAATCAGCCCCAGCATTTT. This yields the protein CASSRDSNSNQPQHF. With the rest looked up from the reference TRBV7-9 and TRBJ1-5 genes rather than sequenced, the full variable domain is DTGVSQNPRHKITKRGQNVTFRCDPISEHNRLYWYRQTLGQGPEFLTYFQNEAQLEKSRLLSDRFSAERPKGSFSTLEIQRTEQGDSAMYLCASSRDSNSNQPQHFGDGTRLSIL.